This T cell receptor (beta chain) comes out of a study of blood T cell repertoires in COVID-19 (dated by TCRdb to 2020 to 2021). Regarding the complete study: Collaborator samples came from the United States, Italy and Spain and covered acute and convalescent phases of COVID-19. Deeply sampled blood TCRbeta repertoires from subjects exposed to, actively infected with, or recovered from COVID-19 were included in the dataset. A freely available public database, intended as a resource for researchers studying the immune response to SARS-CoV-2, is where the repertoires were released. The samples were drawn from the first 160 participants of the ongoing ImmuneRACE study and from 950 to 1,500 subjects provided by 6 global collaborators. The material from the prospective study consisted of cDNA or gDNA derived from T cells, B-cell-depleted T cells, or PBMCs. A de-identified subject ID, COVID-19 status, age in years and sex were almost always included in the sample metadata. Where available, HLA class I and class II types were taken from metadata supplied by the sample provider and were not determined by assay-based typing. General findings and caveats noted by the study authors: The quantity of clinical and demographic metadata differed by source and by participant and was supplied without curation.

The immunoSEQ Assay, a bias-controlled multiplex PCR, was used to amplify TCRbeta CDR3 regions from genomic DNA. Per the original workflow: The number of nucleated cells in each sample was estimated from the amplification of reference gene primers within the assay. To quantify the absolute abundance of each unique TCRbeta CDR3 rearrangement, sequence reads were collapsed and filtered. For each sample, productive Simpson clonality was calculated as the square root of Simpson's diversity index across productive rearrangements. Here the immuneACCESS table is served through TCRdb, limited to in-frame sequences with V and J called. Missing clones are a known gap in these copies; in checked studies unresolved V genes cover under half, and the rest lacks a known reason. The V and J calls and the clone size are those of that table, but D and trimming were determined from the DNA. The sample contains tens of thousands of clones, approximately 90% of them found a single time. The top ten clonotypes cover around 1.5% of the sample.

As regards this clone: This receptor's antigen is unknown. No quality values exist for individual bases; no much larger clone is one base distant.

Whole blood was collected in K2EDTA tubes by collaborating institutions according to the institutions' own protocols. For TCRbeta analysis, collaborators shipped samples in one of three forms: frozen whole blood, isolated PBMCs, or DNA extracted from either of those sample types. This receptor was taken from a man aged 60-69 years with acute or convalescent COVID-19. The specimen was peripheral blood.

The DNA sequence is given as TGCGCCAGCAGCTTGGGAGGCCAGGGCGATCAGCCCCAGCATTTT. Its translation reads: CASSLGGQGDQPQHF. The chain employs TRBV5-1 and TRBJ1-5; the D gene is possibly TRBD1, with 5 bases matching. From its cysteine to its phenylalanine, the CDR3 spans 15 amino acids. Of the read, only the CDR3 DNA is kept; its 45 bases are in frame from base 1. V lost 0 bases and J lost 5 bases; the stretch between them is 12 bases long. Taken from the germline V gene, the CDR1 and CDR2 loops are SGHRS and YFSETQ.